This TCR beta chain was sequenced in a study of patients and donors after allogeneic stem cell transplantation. V trimming: 4 bases; J trimming: 2 bases; junction bases outside the gene matches: 7. CDR1 and CDR2 (germline): MNHEY, SVGAGI. This CDR3 contains 15 residues. TCRdb fed the RT-PCR reads into MiXCR, producing one record per CDR3 protein. The sample holds approximately 33,000 distinct CDR3 sequences, approximately 6.3% seen once. This clonotype showed up just a few times. The sample was blood, either unsorted or a sorted T cell fraction (not recorded which). V gene TRBV6-5 combines with J gene TRBJ2-5, with 7 bases identical to TRBD2. The source of this sequence is a human donor who was either an allogeneic HSCT recipient or a stem cell or donor lymphocyte infusion donor (not recorded which). It is not recorded whose cells these are; they may come from a transplant donor. CDR3 amino acids: CASSSMASGQETQYF. As DNA, the CDR3 is TGTGCCAGCAGTTCAATGGCTAGCGGTCAAGAGACCCAGTACTTC.